These 6 T cell receptor beta chains originate from one sample sequenced in a study of T-cell memory formation after mild COVID-19. One entry per CDR3 protein, called by TCRdb with MiXCR from the 5' RACE reads. The table includes roughly 150,000 distinct CDR3 sequences, under 30% detected once. Sequencing used PBMCs or a T cell subset sorted from them (not recorded which). Source of these receptors: an adult woman who had mild COVID-19 (a few samples of this study predate the infection). Cell type and time point are not known.

V gene TRBV12-3 or TRBV12-4 combines with J gene TRBJ1-4, with 9 bases fitting TRBD1. The CDR3 extends over 16 amino acids. Losses at the gene ends were 5 bases for V and 3 bases for J; bases not matched to a gene: 7. The CDR3 sequence is CASSPPGQGSNEKLFF. CDR3 coding DNA: TGTGCCAGCAGTCCCCCGGGACAGGGTTCTAATGAAAAACTGTTTTTT.

In this sample, this clonotype turned up a few times. The genes are TRBV4-2 and TRBJ2-6; no clear D. Germline CDR1 reads LGHNA; CDR2 reads YNFKEQ. Trimming stripped 0 bases from V and 0 bases from J, with 3 bases between. The CDR3 loop spans 15 amino acids. The CDR3 DNA is TGTGCCAGCAGCCAAGATTTCTCTGGGGCCAACGTCCTGACTTTC. Its translation is CASSQDFSGANVLTF.

V usage is TRBV15 and J usage is TRBJ2-3; perhaps TRBD1 as D (5 bases). V lost 1 base, J lost 1 base, and 12 bases lay in between. Germline V lookup: CDR1 LNHNV, CDR2 YYDKDF (reference sequence). The CDR3 covers 16 residues. The chain's CDR3 is CATSRARQLGTDTQYF. The CDR3, as DNA: TGTGCCACCAGCAGAGCCAGACAGCTGGGCACAGATACGCAGTATTTT.

CDR3 DNA sequence: TGTGCCAGCAGCAACACAGGAGCTAACTATGGCTACACCTTC. It specifies CASSNTGANYGYTF. The chain couples TRBV12-3 or TRBV12-4 to TRBJ1-2, with TRBD1 as a possible D gene (5 bases). Trimming cost V 6 bases and J 0 bases, with 11 bases left between them. CDR3 length equals 14 residues.

V gene TRBV20-1 combines with J gene TRBJ2-7; 7 bases are a match to TRBD1. Germline V gives CDR1 DFQATT, CDR2 SNEGSKA (reference sequence). After removal of 1 base from V and 1 base from J, the junction contained 1 base not matched to a gene. The CDR3 loop spans 13 amino acids. CDR3 bases: TGCAGTGCTAGAGGACAGGGATCCTACGAGCAGTACTTC. It codes for CSARGQGSYEQYF.

This clonotype came up a few times. This chain links TRBV4-3 with TRBJ2-1; D is perhaps TRBD2 (6 bases). The CDR3 spans 16 residues. CDR1 and CDR2 from the germline V gene are LGHNA and YSLEER. V lost 0 bases, J lost 5 bases, and 14 bases lay in between. The CDR3 DNA reads TGCGCCAGCAGCCAAGAAGGGGAGGCTAGCGACAATGAGCAGTTCTTC. Translation: CASSQEGEASDNEQFF.